The 2 T cell receptor beta chains in this list originate from one sample, sequenced in a study of cytomegalovirus exposure and HLA in healthy donors. PCR primers comprised 60 Vbeta and 13 Jbeta primers. TCRdb keeps only in-frame clones here, not all; method: immunoSEQ multiplex PCR. The sample yields about 110,000 clones, 60% to 75% seen once. The sample taken for sequencing was PBMCs. These receptors all come from a man in his forties or fifties in good health and CMV-seropositive.

This clone was seen only a few times. This chain uses TRBV4-1 with TRBJ1-1; D call uncertain. Trimming removed 0 bases from V and 5 bases from J, with 10 bases in between. The CDR3 runs 14 residues. CDR1 is MGHRA and CDR2 is YSYEKL in the germline V gene. The CDR3 here is CASSQEGGWTEAFF. DNA of the CDR3: TGCGCCAGCAGCCAAGAAGGCGGGTGGACTGAAGCTTTCTTT.

V is TRBV6-1 and J is TRBJ2-7; 7 positions match TRBD2. The CDR3 is 14 amino acids. Per germline, CDR1 MNHNS and CDR2 SASEGT. With V trimmed by 6 bases and J by 5 bases, 10 bases remained unmatched. CDR3 residues: CASRKGTINDEQYV. The DNA for the CDR3 is TGTGCCAGCAGGAAAGGGACTATCAACGACGAGCAGTACGTC.